The T cell receptor (beta chain) under discussion was sequenced for a study of blood T cells in healthy people across ages. Study observations and caveats: Naive T cell percentage showed a strong correlation with the diversity of TCR beta. In long-lived donors, naive CD4+ cell counts and diversity exceeded those of aged donors. Older age went with lower TCR beta diversity per million T cells, in a roughly linear way.

This clonotype was counted only a few times. Its antigen is currently unknown. At least 5 micrograms of total RNA were extracted per sample. This CDR3 has 14 amino acids. Germline values: CDR1 DFQATT, CDR2 SNEGSKA (reference sequence). The V segment lost 5 bases and the J segment 6 bases; nucleotides outside the gene matches: 6. A second about 7 to 11 cycle PCR used barcoded and J-beta primers. In TCRdb, the 5' RACE reads were re-called with MiXCR into one record per CDR3 protein. This table holds roughly 1,800,000 distinct CDR3 sequences, roughly 49% found once. The clonotype was recovered from a woman in her 40s in good health. The chain combines TRBV20-1 with TRBJ1-5, with 11 nucleotides matching TRBD1. Sequencing was done on a sample of blood. CDR3 DNA: TGCAGTGCTCGGACAGGGGGCTCCGGTCAGCCCCAGCATTTT. Amino acid sequence: CSARTGGSGQPQHF.